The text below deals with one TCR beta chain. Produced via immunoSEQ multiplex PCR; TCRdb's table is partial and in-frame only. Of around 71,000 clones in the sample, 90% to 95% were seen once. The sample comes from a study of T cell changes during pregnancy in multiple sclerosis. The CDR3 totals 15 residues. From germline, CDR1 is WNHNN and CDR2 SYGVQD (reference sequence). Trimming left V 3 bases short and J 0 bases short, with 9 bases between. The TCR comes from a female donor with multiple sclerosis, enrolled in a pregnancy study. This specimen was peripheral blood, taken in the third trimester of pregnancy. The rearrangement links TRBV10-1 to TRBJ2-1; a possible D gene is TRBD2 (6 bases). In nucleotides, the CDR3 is TGCGCCAGCAGTGAATCGGGGGTCTCCTACAATGAGCAGTTCTTC. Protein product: CASSESGVSYNEQFF.